The next 21 T cell receptor beta chains were all read from a single sample in a study of immune evolution from preneoplasia to lung adenocarcinoma. The protocol was immunoSEQ multiplex PCR, while the TCRdb copy is restricted to in-frame clones and leaves out a portion. Altogether approximately 5,000 clones are present, approximately 85% being singletons, with the ten largest covering 2% to 2.5%. Input material: FFPE atypical adenomatous hyperplasia tissue from the lung. Subset defined: atypical adenomatous hyperplasia (AAH), lung preneoplasia. The receptor set was obtained from a person in their 70s with lung adenocarcinoma.

This clone appeared once. The chain links TRBV5-1 to TRBJ2-5; tentative D call: TRBD1 (8 bases). This CDR3 has 15 residues. Looked up from germline, CDR1 is SGHRS and CDR2 is YFSETQ. The V and J ends lost 4 bases and 3 bases respectively, with 16 bases between them. CDR3 amino acids: CASSPRTGREETQYF. The CDR3 DNA reads TGCGCCAGCAGCCCTCGGACAGGGAGGGAAGAGACCCAGTACTTC.

This clone was recorded only once. The V gene is TRBV28, the J gene TRBJ2-7; tentatively, D is TRBD1 (5 bases). Trimming removed 5 bases at V and 5 bases at J, with 10 bases between. Looked up from germline, CDR1 is MDHEN and CDR2 is SYDVKM. This CDR3 comprises 12 residues. CDR3 residues: CASSQGGNEQYF. The DNA for the CDR3 is TGTGCCAGCAGTCAGGGTGGAAACGAGCAGTACTTC. Using reference TRBV28 and TRBJ2-7 for the parts outside the CDR3, the full variable domain is DVKVTQSSRYLVKRTGEKVFLECVQDMDHENMFWYRQDPGLGLRLIYFSYDVKMKEKGDIPEGYSVSREKKERFSLILESASTNQTSMYLCASSQGGNEQYFGPGTRLTVT.

The rearrangement uses TRBV15 and TRBJ1-1, with D uncertain. The CDR3 has 14 amino acids. Germline CDR1 LNHNV, CDR2 YYDKDF (reference sequence). Trimming removed 5 bases at V and 5 bases at J, with 15 bases between. CDR3 DNA: TGTGCCACCAGCCGGAGGCAACCCGGGACTGAAGCTTTCTTT. Translating gives CATSRRQPGTEAFF.

This clone has just one count. This chain links TRBV6-5 with TRBJ1-2; weak D call: TRBD1 (6 bases). Trimming took off 2 bases at V and 7 bases at J, with 20 bases between the two ends. The CDR3 runs to 16 residues. Germline V gives CDR1 MNHEY, CDR2 SVGAGI. CDR3 DNA: TGTGCCAGCAGTTACACAGGGAAAAGGCGTGGGACTGGCTACACCTTC. Translation gives CASSYTGKRRGTGYTF.

This chain joins TRBV5-6 and TRBJ2-5; 11 bases agree with TRBD2. This CDR3 is built from 16 residues. Losses at the gene ends were 1 base for V and 4 bases for J; bases not matched to a gene: 6. Germline V gives CDR1 SGHDT, CDR2 YYEEEE. The CDR3 DNA is TGTGCCAGCAGCTTGTTAGCGGGAGGGCGTTTAGAGACCCAGTACTTC. This gives the protein CASSLLAGGRLETQYF.

V is TRBV20-1 and J is TRBJ2-7, with D possibly being TRBD1 (5 bases). The CDR3 length is 11 residues. V shed 2 bases and J shed 3 bases, with 5 bases lying between them. Germline V gives CDR1 DFQATT, CDR2 SNEGSKA (reference sequence). CDR3: CSARQGYEQYF. DNA for the CDR3: TGCAGTGCTAGACAGGGCTACGAGCAGTACTTC.

This chain links TRBV19 with TRBJ2-5, with 13 bases fitting TRBD2. Trimming took 6 bases from V and 7 from J; bases not matched to a gene: 23. From germline, CDR1 is LNHDA and CDR2 SQIVND (reference sequence). The CDR3 has 20 amino acids. The chain's CDR3 is CASSSRAGAGTSGDRRTQYF. For the CDR3, the DNA is TGTGCCAGTAGCAGTCGGGCGGGGGCTGGGACTAGCGGGGACCGCCGGACCCAGTACTTC.

This clone was detected only once. This chain connects TRBV7-2 to TRBJ2-3; the D is unclear. The V and J ends lost 2 bases and 2 bases respectively, with 2 bases between them. Germline assignment: CDR1 SGHTA and CDR2 FQGNSA. The CDR3 consists of 12 residues. CDR3 nucleotides: TGTGCCAGCAGCTTAATCACAGATACGCAGTATTTT. It is translated as CASSLITDTQYF.

The chain is built from TRBV5-4 and TRBJ2-7; perhaps D is TRBD1 or TRBD2 (5 bases each). The CDR3 is 17 residues long. The V end was cut by 0 bases, the J end by 6 bases, with 22 bases between. Germline CDR1 reads SGHNT; CDR2 reads YYREEE (reference sequence). The CDR3 loop is CASSLVDGTAAPLEQYF. The CDR3 nucleotides read TGTGCCAGCAGCTTGGTAGACGGGACCGCTGCCCCCCTCGAGCAGTACTTC.

V and J are TRBV6-6 and TRBJ1-1; 9 bases are shared with TRBD1. J gave up 3 bases and V 4 bases, and 6 bases lay outside the gene matches. CDR3 length equals 15 residues. CDR1 MNHNY and CDR2 SVGAGI come from the germline V gene (reference sequence). The CDR3 protein is CASSSPRQGDTEAFF. CDR3 in DNA: TGTGCCAGCAGTTCCCCGAGACAGGGGGACACTGAAGCTTTCTTT.

The chain has TRBV30 and TRBJ2-7; 7 bases agree with TRBD2. The CDR3 contains 13 residues. Germline V lookup: CDR1 GTSNPN, CDR2 SVGIG (reference sequence). V dropped 7 bases and J dropped 6; count of bases not matched to a gene: 12. The CDR3 loop reads CASQAGQDLEQYF. The CDR3 DNA reads TGTGCCTCCCAAGCGGGGCAGGATCTCGAGCAGTACTTC.

The chain joins TRBV6-1 to TRBJ2-7, with 12 positions matching TRBD2. Losses at the gene ends were 3 bases for V and 6 bases for J; bases not matched to a gene: 6. The germline V gene encodes CDR1 MNHNS and CDR2 SASEGT. This CDR3 is 15 amino acids long. CDR3 loop: CASSEQPSGRGEQYF. Here the CDR3 DNA reads TGTGCCAGCAGTGAGCAACCTAGCGGGAGGGGCGAGCAGTACTTC.

V is TRBV7-3 and J is TRBJ2-7, with D perhaps matching TRBD2 (6 bases). This CDR3 region has 14 residues. V dropped 6 bases and J dropped 5 bases, with 17 bases sitting between them. Germline V gives CDR1 SGHTA, CDR2 FQGTGA. In DNA, the CDR3 is TGTGCCAGCAGTCTAGCGAGAGGGTTGGACGAGCAGTACTTC. As protein: CASSLARGLDEQYF.

The rearrangement joins TRBV4-1 to TRBJ2-3, with 12 bases that match TRBD2. The germline CDR1 and CDR2 sequences are MGHRA and YSYEKL. Unmatched junction bases numbered 5, after V lost 1 base and J lost 3 bases. This CDR3 comprises 17 residues. CDR3 region: CASSQGPGTSGTDTQYF. CDR3 coding DNA: TGCGCCAGCAGCCAAGGGCCTGGGACTAGCGGGACAGATACGCAGTATTTT.

V gene TRBV9 combines with J gene TRBJ2-3; a possible D gene is TRBD2 (5 bases). Germline lookup yields CDR1 SGDLS and CDR2 YYNGEE. Between the trimmed V and J ends, which lost 0 bases and 2 bases, there was a span of 10 bases. This CDR3 has 15 residues. Here the CDR3 DNA reads TGTGCCAGCAGCGTAGGAAGCGGCCCCACAGATACGCAGTATTTT. The encoded protein is CASSVGSGPTDTQYF.

This clone came up a few times. The chain combines TRBV5-5 with TRBJ2-3, with D hard to call. V was shortened by 0 bases and J by 6 bases, with 17 bases between the two germline ends. The CDR3 covers 16 residues. Germline assignment: CDR1 SGHKS and CDR2 YYEKEE (reference sequence). The CDR3, as DNA: TGTGCCAGCAGCTTGGCAGTCAGTAAATCCGCCGATACGCAGTATTTT. Protein: CASSLAVSKSADTQYF. Complete variable domain (other parts from reference TRBV5-5 and TRBJ2-3): DAGVTQSPTHLIKTRGQQVTLRCSPISGHKSVSWYQQVLGQGPQFIFQYYEKEERGRGNFPDRFSARQFPNYSSELNVNALLLGDSALYLCASSLAVSKSADTQYFGPGTRLTVL.

This rearrangement joins TRBV4-1 to TRBJ1-5; 7 bases fit TRBD1. CDR3 length: 17 amino acids. Germline CDR1 MGHRA, CDR2 YSYEKL. Trimming at V came to 4 bases and at J to 0 bases, leaving 9 bases not matched to a gene. The CDR3 DNA sequence: TGCGCCAGCAGCCCGAGGGACAGAGAATATAGCAATCAGCCCCAGCATTTT. The encoded protein is CASSPRDREYSNQPQHF.

The CDR3 loop reads CAWSVGGAGSYEQYF. In DNA, the CDR3 is TGTGCCTGGAGTGTGGGGGGGGCTGGATCCTACGAGCAGTACTTC. The J gene is TRBJ2-7, the V gene TRBV30, with a weak D call TRBD2 (7 bases). Germline V lookup: CDR1 GTSNPN, CDR2 SVGIG (reference sequence). CDR3 size: 15 residues. V was shortened by 0 bases and J by 1 base, with 13 bases between the two germline ends.

The V gene is TRBV7-9, the J gene TRBJ1-1; 7 bases are shared with TRBD1. CDR3 size: 16 residues. Germline V gives CDR1 SEHNR, CDR2 FQNEAQ (reference sequence). Unmatched junction bases numbered 4, after V lost 0 bases and J lost 0 bases. The CDR3 here is CASSLAEQGLNTEAFF. In nucleotides, the CDR3 is TGTGCCAGCAGCTTAGCGGAACAGGGGTTGAACACTGAAGCTTTCTTT.

This chain connects TRBV10-3 to TRBJ2-2, with 7 bases lining up with TRBD2. Germline V gives CDR1 ENHRY, CDR2 SYGVKD. This CDR3 is built from 14 residues. The V segment lost 4 bases and the J segment 6 bases; nucleotides outside the gene matches: 5. Here the CDR3 DNA reads TGTGCCATCAGTGGGGTAGCGGGTGCCGGGGAGCTGTTTTTT. Protein: CAISGVAGAGELFF.

This rearrangement joins TRBV18 to TRBJ2-5; D is perhaps TRBD1 (5 bases). The germline V gene encodes CDR1 KGHSH and CDR2 LQKENI. This CDR3 comprises 14 residues. Trimming removed 0 bases at V and 2 bases at J, with 7 bases between. DNA for the CDR3: TGTGCCAGCTCACCACCGGGGCCACAAGAGACCCAGTACTTC. Translated: CASSPPGPQETQYF.